This T cell receptor (beta chain) was sequenced for a study of CD8 T cells in ankylosing spondylitis. Study conclusions and caveats: Existing reports had already noted some motif variants in reactive arthritis synovial fluid and blood. Seemingly characteristic of ankylosing spondylitis blood was a TCR beta motif consisting of several highly homologous variants.

MiXCR, run by TCRdb on the 5' RACE reads, gives a single entry per CDR3 protein. This table holds around 13,000 distinct CDR3 sequences, under 3.5% found once. This clonotype was observed many times. The antigen remains undetermined. The specimen was blood, either unsorted or a sorted T cell fraction (not recorded which). The sequence derives from a male donor with ankylosing spondylitis or in good health (not recorded which).

The chain's CDR3 is CASSPPGEGTEAFF. CDR3 nucleotide sequence: TGTGCCAGCAGCCCCCCCGGGGAAGGGACTGAAGCTTTCTTT. The chain carries TRBV9 and TRBJ1-1; no clear D. The germline gives CDR1 SGDLS, CDR2 YYNGEE. The CDR3 is 14 residues long. V was pared by 4 bases and J by 5 bases, with 15 bases between. The whole variable domain, filled in from reference TRBV9 and TRBJ1-1, reads DSGVTQTPKHLITATGQRVTLRCSPRSGDLSVYWYQQSLDQGLQFLIQYYNGEERAKGNILERFSAQQFPDLHSELNLSSLELGDSALYFCASSPPGEGTEAFFGQGTRLTVV.